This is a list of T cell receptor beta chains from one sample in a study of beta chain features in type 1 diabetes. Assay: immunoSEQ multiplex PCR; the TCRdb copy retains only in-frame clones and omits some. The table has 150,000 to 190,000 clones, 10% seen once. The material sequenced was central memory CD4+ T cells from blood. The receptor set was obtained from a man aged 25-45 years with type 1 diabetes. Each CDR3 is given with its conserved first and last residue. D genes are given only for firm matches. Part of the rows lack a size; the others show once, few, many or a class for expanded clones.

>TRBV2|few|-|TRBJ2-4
CASSAGYIQYF
TGTGCCAGCAGTGCAGGGTACATTCAGTACTTC
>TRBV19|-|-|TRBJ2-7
CASSPPGHNYEQYF
TGTGCCAGTAGTCCACCGGGACATAACTACGAGCAGTACTTC
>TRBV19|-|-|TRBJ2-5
CASSIRRALFETQYF
TGTGCCAGTAGTATTAGGAGGGCCTTGTTCGAGACCCAGTACTTC
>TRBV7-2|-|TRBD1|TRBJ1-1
CASSLYRGENTEAFF
TGTGCCAGCAGCTTATACAGGGGGGAGAACACTGAAGCTTTCTTT
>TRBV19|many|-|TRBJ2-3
CASSQRGVVTDTQYF
TGTGCCAGTAGTCAGCGTGGAGTGGTCACAGATACGCAGTATTTT
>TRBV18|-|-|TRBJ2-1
CASSPEGSYNEQFF
TGTGCCAGCTCACCAGAGGGCTCCTACAATGAGCAGTTCTTC
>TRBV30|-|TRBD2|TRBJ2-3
CAWSVLSGTNTDTQYF
TGTGCCTGGAGTGTACTGAGCGGGACGAACACAGATACGCAGTATTTT
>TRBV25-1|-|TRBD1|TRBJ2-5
CASSGFGTGETQYF
TGTGCCAGCAGTGGGTTCGGGACAGGGGAGACCCAGTACTTC
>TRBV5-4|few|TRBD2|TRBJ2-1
CASSWGGEASYNEQFF
TGTGCCAGCAGCTGGGGGGGAGAGGCCTCCTACAATGAGCAGTTCTTC
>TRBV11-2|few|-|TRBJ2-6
CASSLEYRTGANVLTF
TGTGCCAGCAGCTTAGAGTACAGGACCGGGGCCAACGTCCTGACTTTC
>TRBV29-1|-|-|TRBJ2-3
CSVFDREADTQYF
TGCAGCGTTTTTGACAGGGAGGCAGATACGCAGTATTTT
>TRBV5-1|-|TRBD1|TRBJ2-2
CASSLGTGSTGELFF
TGCGCCAGCAGCTTGGGGACAGGGAGCACCGGGGAGCTGTTTTTT
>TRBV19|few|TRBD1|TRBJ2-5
CASSTGQGIQETQYF
TGTGCCAGTAGTACGGGACAGGGAATCCAAGAGACCCAGTACTTC
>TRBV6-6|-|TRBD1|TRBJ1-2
CASSPGTARFGGYTF
TGTGCCAGCAGTCCCGGGACAGCGCGGTTTGGTGGCTACACCTTC
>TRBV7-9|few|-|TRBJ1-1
CASSFLDGGSTEAFF
TGTGCCAGCAGCTTCTTAGACGGGGGGAGTACTGAAGCTTTCTTT
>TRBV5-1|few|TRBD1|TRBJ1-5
CASSLGSTGANQPQHF
TGCGCCAGCAGCTTGGGATCAACAGGGGCTAATCAGCCCCAGCATTTT
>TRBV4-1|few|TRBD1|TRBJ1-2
CASSLAGTGAGGYTF
TGCGCCAGCAGCCTCGCCGGGACAGGGGCGGGCGGCTACACCTTC
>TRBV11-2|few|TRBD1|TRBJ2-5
CASSLAFTGQGKTQYF
TGTGCCAGCAGCTTAGCCTTCACCGGACAGGGAAAGACCCAGTACTTC
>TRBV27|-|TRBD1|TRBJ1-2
CASRSAGTVYGYTF
TGTGCCAGCAGAAGCGCCGGGACAGTTTATGGCTACACCTTC
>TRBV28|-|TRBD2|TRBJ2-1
CASSPSGSSNEQFF
TGTGCCAGCAGTCCTAGCGGGAGTTCGAATGAGCAGTTCTTC
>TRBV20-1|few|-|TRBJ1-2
CSADRNYGYTF
TGCAGTGCCGACAGGAACTATGGCTACACCTTC
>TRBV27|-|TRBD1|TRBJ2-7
CASSPNPGQGPGEQYF
TGTGCCAGCAGTCCTAATCCGGGACAGGGGCCTGGCGAGCAGTACTTC
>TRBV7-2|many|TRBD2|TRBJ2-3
CASSLVGAGGGTDTQYF
TGTGCCAGCAGCTTAGTCGGCGCGGGAGGGGGCACAGATACGCAGTATTTT
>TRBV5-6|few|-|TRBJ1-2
CASSPDGVGGYTF
TGTGCCAGCAGCCCGGACGGGGTCGGAGGCTACACCTTC
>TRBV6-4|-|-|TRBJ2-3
CASSQNPGGTDTQYF
TGTGCCAGCAGTCAGAATCCCGGGGGTACAGATACGCAGTATTTT
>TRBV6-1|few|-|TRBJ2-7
CASSSAGRSYEQYF
TGTGCCAGCAGTTCCGCGGGCCGGAGTTACGAGCAGTACTTC
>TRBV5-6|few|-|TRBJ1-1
CASSWRTDTEAFF
TGTGCCAGCAGCTGGCGGACAGACACTGAAGCTTTCTTT
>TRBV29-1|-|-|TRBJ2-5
CSVTTGQETQYF
TGCAGCGTTACGACAGGCCAAGAGACCCAGTACTTC
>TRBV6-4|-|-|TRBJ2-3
CASSDRGGDTQYF
TGTGCCAGCAGTGACAGGGGAGGAGATACGCAGTATTTT
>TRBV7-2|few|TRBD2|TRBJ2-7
CASSQGAGLAASYEQYF
TGTGCCAGCAGCCAAGGGGCGGGACTAGCGGCTTCCTACGAGCAGTACTTC
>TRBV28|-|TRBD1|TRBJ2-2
CASSQRDRAGELFF
TGTGCCAGCAGTCAACGGGACAGGGCCGGGGAGCTGTTTTTT
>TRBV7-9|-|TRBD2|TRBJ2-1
CASSALAGGYNEQFF
TGTGCCAGCAGCGCACTAGCGGGAGGATACAATGAGCAGTTCTTC
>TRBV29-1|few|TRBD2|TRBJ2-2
CSVGREDTGELFF
TGCAGCGTTGGGCGGGAGGACACCGGGGAGCTGTTTTTT
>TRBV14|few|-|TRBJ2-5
CASSQGGFPETQYF
TGTGCCAGCAGCCAAGGCGGGTTTCCAGAGACCCAGTACTTC
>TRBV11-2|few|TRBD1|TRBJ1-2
CASSPYDRGIGGYTF
TGTGCCAGCAGCCCATACGACAGGGGAATAGGAGGCTACACCTTC
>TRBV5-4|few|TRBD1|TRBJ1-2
CASSFDRGSHYTF
TGTGCCAGCAGCTTCGACAGGGGGTCCCACTACACCTTC
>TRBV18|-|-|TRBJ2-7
CASSLQTAGYEQYF
TGTGCCAGCTCACTTCAGACAGCGGGCTACGAGCAGTACTTC
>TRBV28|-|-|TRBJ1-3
CASSTRSGTIYF
TGTGCCAGCAGTACCCGGTCGGGGACCATATATTTT
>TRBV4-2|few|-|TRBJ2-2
CASSEPGLAGELFF
TGTGCCAGCTCCGAACCGGGATTGGCCGGGGAGCTGTTTTTT
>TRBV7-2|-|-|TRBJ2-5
CASSLGVAGEYF
TGTGCCAGCAGCTTGGGGGTGGCAGGGGAGTACTTC
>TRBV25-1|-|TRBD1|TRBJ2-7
CASGKGAREQYF
TGTGCCAGCGGAAAGGGGGCGAGAGAGCAGTACTTC
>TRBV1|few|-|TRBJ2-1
CTSSPGADPVPFF
TGCACCAGCAGCCCTGGGGCCGATCCCGTACCCTTCTTC